These 16 T cell receptor beta chains originate from one sample sequenced in a study of T cell responses to AZD1222 COVID-19 vaccine. The data were produced by immunoSEQ multiplex PCR, yet TCRdb's version contains in-frame clones alone and is incomplete. Here the sample spans about 110,000 clones, about 88% being singletons. Sequences were derived from peripheral blood, sampled on day 0 of AZD1222 vaccination. Every receptor here comes from an adult in good health.

The rearrangement links TRBV4-2 to TRBJ1-2; unclear D gene. Germline lookup yields CDR1 LGHNA and CDR2 YNFKEQ. The V end was cut by 4 bases, the J end by 3 bases, with 15 bases between. The CDR3 runs to 15 residues. The CDR3 is CASSRTAGGDYGYTF. The CDR3 coding sequence is TGTGCCAGCAGCCGTACCGCGGGCGGGGACTATGGCTACACCTTC.

The chain is built from TRBV5-1 and TRBJ2-1; TRBD2 matches 7 bases. This CDR3 comprises 23 residues. CDR1 and CDR2 from the germline V gene are SGHRS and YFSETQ. The ends lost 6 bases at V and 1 base at J; junction bases unmatched: 31. CDR3: CASKLGLGTRLQPGGVSYNEQFF. The CDR3 DNA reads TGCGCCAGCAAGCTTGGTCTTGGTACTAGACTACAACCTGGGGGGGTTTCCTACAATGAGCAGTTCTTC.

V usage is TRBV7-3 and J usage is TRBJ2-5, with a possible D match to TRBD1 (6 bases). V shed 4 bases and J shed 5 bases, with 11 bases lying between them. Germline CDR1 reads SGHTA; CDR2 reads FQGTGA. The length of the CDR3 is 13 residues. The CDR3 DNA reads TGTGCCAGCAGCTCAAACAGGGCTGAGACCCAGTACTTC. Translated: CASSSNRAETQYF.

The chain employs TRBV10-1 and TRBJ1-1; D is uncertain. From germline, CDR1 is WNHNN and CDR2 SYGVQD (reference sequence). The V and J ends lost 8 bases and 0 bases respectively, with 13 bases between them. This CDR3 is 14 amino acids long. The CDR3 DNA reads as TGCGCCAGCGCCGGTCCCGGCCTGAACACTGAAGCTTTCTTT. As protein: CASAGPGLNTEAFF.

The gene calls are TRBV7-3 and TRBJ2-3, with TRBD2 identical over 10 bases. This CDR3 has 15 amino acids. Looked up from germline, CDR1 is SGHTA and CDR2 is FQGTGA. The junction had 5 bases not matched to a gene; V was cut back by 2 bases and J by 6 bases. DNA for the CDR3: TGTGCCAGCAGCTTACCTACTAGCGGGATTGATACGCAGTATTTT. Its protein is CASSLPTSGIDTQYF.

This clone was counted once. V gene TRBV4-2 combines with J gene TRBJ2-1, with D perhaps TRBD1 (6 bases). Germline V CDR1 and CDR2: LGHNA, YNFKEQ. There are 14 residues in the CDR3. Trimming removed 4 bases at V and 4 bases at J, with 11 bases between. DNA for the CDR3: TGTGCCAGCAGCCGGACAGATACGTACAATGAGCAGTTCTTC. Translation: CASSRTDTYNEQFF.

The gene calls are TRBV28 and TRBJ2-1, with 16 bases identical to TRBD2. Germline lookup yields CDR1 MDHEN and CDR2 SYDVKM. The CDR3 totals 22 residues. V trimming: 3 bases; J trimming: 4 bases; junction bases outside the gene matches: 18. The CDR3 DNA reads as TGTGCCAGCAGTTTTCCTCCCGGGACTAGCGGGAGGGTACAGAAGTCGTACAATGAGCAGTTCTTC. As protein: CASSFPPGTSGRVQKSYNEQFF.

In its sample, this clone was seen once. The chain has TRBV24-1 and TRBJ2-5; possibly TRBD2 for D (6 bases). The CDR3 extends over 15 amino acids. CDR1 is KGHDR and CDR2 is SFDVKD in the germline V gene. V lost 3 bases, J lost 7 bases, and 17 bases lay in between. CDR3 residues: CATSDPAGPSRTQYF. CDR3 coding DNA: TGTGCCACCAGTGATCCCGCGGGGCCCAGTAGGACCCAGTACTTC.

The chain carries TRBV10-2 and TRBJ2-1, with 7 bases aligning to TRBD2. J gave up 0 bases and V 3 bases, and 5 bases lay outside the gene matches. The germline V gene encodes CDR1 WSHSY and CDR2 SAAADI. The CDR3 spans 16 residues. CDR3 nucleotides: TGCGCCAGCAGTGACCCTAGCGGCATCTCCTACAATGAGCAGTTCTTC. It is translated as CASSDPSGISYNEQFF.

This clone showed up just a few times. J is TRBJ1-5 and V is TRBV30, with TRBD1 as a possible D gene (5 bases). Trimming took 1 base from V and 10 from J, leaving 14 bases between them. This CDR3 spans 13 amino acids. Germline V lookup: CDR1 GTSNPN, CDR2 SVGIG (reference sequence). This CDR3 is CAWSGREGRPQHF. The CDR3 DNA reads as TGTGCCTGGAGTGGAAGGGAGGGACGTCCCCAGCATTTT. The full variable domain, with the rest looked up from reference TRBV30 and TRBJ1-5, is SQTIHQWPATLVQPVGSPLSLECTVEGTSNPNLYWYRQAAGRGLQLLFYSVGIGQISSEVPQNLSASRPQDRQFILSSKKLLLSDSGFYLCAWSGREGRPQHFGDGTRLSIL.

The chain couples TRBV27 to TRBJ2-3, with 7 nucleotides matching TRBD2. Germline CDR1 MNHEY, CDR2 SMNVEV (reference sequence). The CDR3 totals 14 residues. V was clipped by 5 bases and J by 3 bases; unmatched bases: 5. This chain's CDR3 is CASSPHSGTDTQYF. Here the CDR3 DNA reads TGTGCCAGCAGTCCCCATAGCGGGACAGATACGCAGTATTTT.

This clone was detected once. The chain combines TRBV3-1 (or the pseudogene TRBV3-2) with TRBJ2-3; D unresolved. V lost 1 base to trimming and J lost 8 bases, with 13 bases between them. CDR1 and CDR2 (germline): LGHDT, YNNKEL (reference sequence). This CDR3 comprises 14 residues. Written as DNA, the CDR3 is TGTGCCAGCAGCCAAGGGTTGGTCGATGGTACGCAGTATTTT. This codes for CASSQGLVDGTQYF.

The rearrangement links TRBV3-1 (or the pseudogene TRBV3-2) to TRBJ1-2; 8 bases match TRBD1. The CDR3 contains 13 residues. The germline V gene encodes CDR1 LGHDT and CDR2 YNNKEL (reference sequence). V was clipped by 4 bases and J by 6 bases; unmatched bases: 4. In DNA form, the CDR3 reads TGTGCCAGCAGCCCTATGACAGGGGATGGCTACACCTTC. It codes for CASSPMTGDGYTF.

The chain joins TRBV29-1 to TRBJ2-6, with 8 bases lining up with TRBD1. This CDR3 has 14 amino acids. Per germline, CDR1 SQVTM and CDR2 ANQGSEA. With V trimmed by 5 bases and J by 2 bases, 2 bases remained unmatched. The CDR3 protein is CSVLQGAGANVLTF. CDR3 sequence (DNA): TGCAGCGTTCTACAGGGGGCTGGGGCCAACGTCCTGACTTTC.

This clone was recorded a few times. The chain joins TRBV6-5 to TRBJ1-1; D not resolved. In germline, CDR1 is MNHEY, CDR2 SVGAGI. V was trimmed by 8 bases and J by 4 bases, leaving 14 bases between them. The CDR3 sequence is 13 residues long. The DNA for the CDR3 is TGTGCCAGCGAACCGCTACGCGGCACTGAAGCTTTCTTT. Its translation: CASEPLRGTEAFF.

The chain joins TRBV6-6 to TRBJ2-5, with D possibly TRBD1 on 6 matching bases. Per germline, CDR1 MNHNY and CDR2 SVGAGI (reference sequence). V lost 6 bases, J lost 2 bases, and 16 bases lay in between. CDR3 length equals 15 residues. CDR3 loop: CASRPPRDTQETQYF. The DNA of the CDR3 is TGTGCCAGCAGACCACCCCGGGACACTCAAGAGACCCAGTACTTC.